This is a list of T cell receptor beta chains from one sample in a study of blood T cell repertoires in COVID-19. Libraries were prepared by immunoSEQ multiplex PCR; TCRdb keeps only in-frame clonotypes and omits some of them. The sample holds fewer than 250,000 clones, more than 75% seen once. The specimen sequenced was peripheral blood. These receptor sequences come from a human donor in a cohort sampled during active COVID-19. CDR3s leave out the opening cysteine and the closing phenylalanine or tryptophan. Not every row has a clone size; where given, it reads once, few, many or a size class.

j_gene | abundance | v_gene | CDR3aa
TRBJ2-7 | once | TRBV6-2/TRBV6-3 | ASTPLAGGYEQY
TRBJ2-1 | . | TRBV3-1/TRBV3-2 | ASSQPGGAYNEQF
TRBJ1-1 | . | TRBV4-3 | ASSRSTGGRGKTEAF
TRBJ2-7 | . | TRBV28 | ASSSPGLAGAGGSYEQY
TRBJ2-7 | . | TRBV4-3 | ASSLNRGPYEQY
TRBJ2-2 | . | TRBV6-2/TRBV6-3 | ASSYSTSGRDTGELF
TRBJ2-7 | . | TRBV11-2 | ASSLGTGGAKSYEQY
TRBJ2-1 | . | TRBV5-1 | ASSLSTGGYNEQF
TRBJ2-7 | . | TRBV9 | ASSTGAVVSYEQY
TRBJ2-2 | . | TRBV5-1 | ASSLDTSNTGELF
TRBJ2-7 | . | TRBV19 | ASSPGGPYEQY
TRBJ1-3 | . | TRBV5-4 | ASSLTGGSGNTIY
TRBJ2-3 | . | TRBV7-2 | ASSLAREDTQY
TRBJ1-1 | . | TRBV7-2 | ASSPNSGVEAF
TRBJ1-2 | . | TRBV5-1 | ASSLAGTGDRGYT
TRBJ2-1 | . | TRBV9 | ASSVVLGAGGNEQF
TRBJ2-3 | . | TRBV7-2 | ASSLVASRTDTQY
TRBJ2-1 | . | TRBV5-5 | ASSQEESSYNEQF
TRBJ2-7 | . | TRBV5-1 | ASSFGLAVHGGYEQY
TRBJ2-7 | . | TRBV29-1 | SVESGSSYEQY
TRBJ2-5 | many | TRBV10-3 | AISDEGGKTQY
TRBJ2-1 | . | TRBV3-1/TRBV3-2 | ASSQDGGRTGREQF
TRBJ1-6 | once | TRBV27 | ASRLQGAGYNSPLH
TRBJ1-6 | . | TRBV2 | ASSVGAVSSYNSPLH
TRBJ2-3 | . | TRBV5-6 | ASSFGSDTQY
TRBJ2-5 | . | TRBV5-1 | ASSLGTSVQLRTQY
TRBJ1-1 | . | TRBV19 | ASRRDRVNTEAF
TRBJ1-5 | . | TRBV4-3 | ASSPQGGSNQPQH
TRBJ1-5 | . | TRBV29-1 | SVSTGVNQPQH
TRBJ2-7 | . | TRBV5-5 | ASSLTGDFYEQY
TRBJ1-3 | few | TRBV3-1/TRBV3-2 | ASSPRGSGNTIY
TRBJ2-5 | . | TRBV5-1 | ASSSTGDRETQY
TRBJ2-5 | . | TRBV9 | ASSAGATVLETQY
TRBJ2-6 | . | TRBV6-2/TRBV6-3 | ASSRDYLRVGSGANVLT
TRBJ1-6 | . | TRBV15 | ATSSTGDYNSPLH
TRBJ2-2 | once | TRBV9 | ASSVEGVRELF
TRBJ1-1 | . | TRBV5-4 | ASSFGFLNTEAF
TRBJ1-1 | . | TRBV28 | ASRGARTEAF
TRBJ2-7 | . | TRBV4-1 | ASSQDSGGPGVEQY
TRBJ2-7 | . | TRBV27 | ASSLYAVNGQSYEQY